This T cell receptor beta chain appears in the sequencing data of a study of post-analysis software for immune sequencing data. Study background: Courses of disease covered relapsing-remitting, secondary progressive and progressive-relapsing multiple sclerosis. Study-level results: Relative to controls, patients had a few TRBV segments at higher frequency, with TRBV5-6, TRBV5-1 and TRBV20-1 among these. Samples sharing a preparation batch grouped tightly together when assessed by F measure. Significantly lower normalized Chao1 diversity was found in patients with multiple sclerosis relative to controls.

The V end was cut by 6 bases, the J end by 9 bases, with 27 bases between. Per germline, CDR1 MNHNY and CDR2 SVGAGI (reference sequence). This CDR3 is 17 amino acids long. Tagging with unique molecular identifiers was a feature of the TCR beta cDNA libraries. The T cell input of about 0.95 to 11 million gave roughly 0.5 million cDNA molecules. TCRdb ran MiXCR on the PCR reads and lists one entry per CDR3 protein. Among roughly 600,000 distinct CDR3 sequences listed, 44% were seen once. A note on this clonotype: The antigen is undetermined.

The chain employs TRBV6-6 and TRBJ2-1, with D tentatively TRBD2 (5 bases). Sequencing used blood. This TCR was recovered from a girl aged 10-17 years with multiple sclerosis. CDR3 sequence: CASSPSLGSVQGSEQFF. CDR3 DNA sequence: TGTGCCAGCAGCCCTTCCCTAGGGTCGGTCCAAGGGAGTGAGCAGTTCTTC.